The rows below give T cell receptor beta chains drawn from one sample of a study of human T cells and chemical hapten exposure. TCRdb re-called the RACE reads with MiXCR, one entry per CDR3 protein. The sample shows fewer than 85,000 distinct CDR3 sequences, 11% of them seen only once. The specimen comprised whole blood, sampled in connection with sensitization to the hapten diphenylcyclopropenone (DPC). The origin of the receptors is a man aged 18 to 30 with alopecia areata. Some clones in this sample may be carry-over from other donors' samples. Each CDR3 is given with its conserved first and last residue. A D gene is named only where the DNA matches it firmly. Clone size is not always given. Where it is, it says once, few, many or a class for expanded clones.

J,D,V,size,DNA,CDR3
TRBJ1-1,TRBD1,TRBV6-5,NA,TGTGCCAGCAGTACAGGACAGGGTAGAACTGAAGCTTTCTTT,CASSTGQGRTEAFF
TRBJ2-7,NA,TRBV10-2,many,TGCGCCAGCAAGGTTATTGCGGCCTCCTACGAGCAGTACTTC,CASKVIAASYEQYF
TRBJ2-5,NA,TRBV7-7,NA,TGTGCCAGCAGCAAAGGGACCTCAGAGACCCAGTACTTC,CASSKGTSETQYF
TRBJ2-5,TRBD1,TRBV4-3,few,TGCGCCAGCAGCAAAGGGACGGGACAGGGAACCCAAGAGACCCAGTACTTC,CASSKGTGQGTQETQYF
TRBJ2-5,TRBD1,TRBV11-1,few,TGTGCCAGCAGCATTATAGGGGGCTCTTCGGAGACCCAGTACTTC,CASSIIGGSSETQYF
TRBJ2-3,TRBD1,TRBV29-1,NA,TGCAGCGTTTACGGACAGGGTGCATATACGCAGTATTTT,CSVYGQGAYTQYF
TRBJ2-1,TRBD2,TRBV6-2/TRBV6-3,many,TGTGCCAGCAGTTACTCGAGCGGGAGGGGGGCCGGCCCCTACAATGAGCAGTTCTTC,CASSYSSGRGAGPYNEQFF
TRBJ2-7,TRBD1,TRBV27,many,TGTGCCAGCAGTCAGTATCCGGGACAGTCGACCTACGAGCAGTACTTC,CASSQYPGQSTYEQYF
TRBJ2-2,NA,TRBV12-3/TRBV12-4,many,TGTGCCAGCAGTTTGAGTTTTTTGTTCGGGGGAGTCACCGGGGAGCTGTTTTTT,CASSLSFLFGGVTGELFF
TRBJ2-5,NA,TRBV7-9,NA,TGTGCCACGGCCCCAACTGAAGAGACCCAGTACTTC,CATAPTEETQYF
TRBJ1-4,NA,TRBV10-3,few,TGTGCCATCAGTGCCGAAAGCGGCGGGATCAATGAAAAACTGTTTTTT,CAISAESGGINEKLFF
TRBJ1-2,NA,TRBV28,few,TGTGCCAGCAGCCCCGGGAGGGTGCATGGCTACACCTTC,CASSPGRVHGYTF
TRBJ1-6,NA,TRBV24-1,few,TGTGCCACCAGTGATCACCGATCGCGAATTTCACCCCTCCACTTT,CATSDHRSRISPLHF
TRBJ1-2,NA,TRBV19,NA,TGTGCCAGTAGTATCCAGGGTTATGGCTACACCTTC,CASSIQGYGYTF